This T cell receptor (beta chain) was sequenced in a study of blood T cell repertoires in COVID-19. The wider study: Collection of acute and convalescent COVID-19 samples took place in the United States, Italy and Spain.

V lost 0 bases, J lost 6 bases, and 11 bases lay in between. CDR3 length equals 14 residues. CDR1 and CDR2 (germline): MRHNA, SNTAGT. The method was immunoSEQ multiplex PCR; TCRdb's version includes in-frame clones alone and lacks a portion of them. This sample has about 160,000 clones, with about 81% found just once. The V call is TRBV6-4, the J call TRBJ1-2, with D possibly matching TRBD1 (6 bases). The sequence was collected from a woman of 80 years or more with acute or convalescent COVID-19. Input material: peripheral blood. The CDR3 region is CASSDSSRGNGYTF. CDR3 in DNA: TGTGCCAGCAGTGACTCGTCCAGGGGCAATGGCTACACCTTC.